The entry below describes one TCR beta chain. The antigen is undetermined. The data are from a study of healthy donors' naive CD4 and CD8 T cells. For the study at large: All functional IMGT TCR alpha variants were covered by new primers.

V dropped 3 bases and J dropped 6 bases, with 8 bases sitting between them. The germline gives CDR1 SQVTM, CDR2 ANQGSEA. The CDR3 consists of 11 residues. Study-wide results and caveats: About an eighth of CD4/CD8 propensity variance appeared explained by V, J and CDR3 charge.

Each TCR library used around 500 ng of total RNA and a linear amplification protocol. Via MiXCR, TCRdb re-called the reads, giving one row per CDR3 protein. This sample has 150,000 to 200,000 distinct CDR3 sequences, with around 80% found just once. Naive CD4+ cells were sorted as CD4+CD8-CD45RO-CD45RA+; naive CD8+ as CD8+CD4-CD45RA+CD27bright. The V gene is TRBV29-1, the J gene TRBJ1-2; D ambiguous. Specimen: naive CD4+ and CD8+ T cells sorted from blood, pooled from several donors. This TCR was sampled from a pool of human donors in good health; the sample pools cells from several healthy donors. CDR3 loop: CSVEELDGYTF. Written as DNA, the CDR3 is TGCAGCGTTGAGGAGTTGGATGGCTACACCTTC.